The present T cell receptor (beta chain) was sequenced within a study of blood T cell repertoires in COVID-19. Trimming removed 8 bases from V and 1 base from J, with 14 bases in between. Germline V CDR1 and CDR2: MNHNY, SVGAGI (reference sequence). CDR3 length: 15 residues. Repertoires were generated with immunoSEQ multiplex PCR, while TCRdb's copy carries only in-frame clones and drops some. The sample has about 150,000 clones, about four fifths seen once. The chain links TRBV6-6 to TRBJ2-2; perhaps TRBD1 as D (6 bases). The sequencing input was peripheral blood. This TCR came from a woman aged 55-75 years with acute or convalescent COVID-19. This chain's CDR3 is CASGRGRGNTGELFF. The CDR3 nucleotides are TGTGCCAGCGGACGGGGCAGGGGGAACACCGGGGAGCTGTTTTTT.